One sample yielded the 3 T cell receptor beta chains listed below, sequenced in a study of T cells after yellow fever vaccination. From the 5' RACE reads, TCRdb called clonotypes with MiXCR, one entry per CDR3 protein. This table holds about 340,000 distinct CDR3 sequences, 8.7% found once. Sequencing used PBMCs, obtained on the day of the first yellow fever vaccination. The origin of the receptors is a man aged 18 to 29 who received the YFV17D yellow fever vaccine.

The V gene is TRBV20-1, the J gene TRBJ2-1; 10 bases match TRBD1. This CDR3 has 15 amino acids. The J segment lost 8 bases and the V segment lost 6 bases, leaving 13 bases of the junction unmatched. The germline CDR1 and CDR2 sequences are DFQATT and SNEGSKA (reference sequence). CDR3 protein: CSAVRGTGALDEQFF. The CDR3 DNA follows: TGCAGTGCGGTGCGCGGGACAGGGGCGTTGGATGAGCAGTTCTTC.

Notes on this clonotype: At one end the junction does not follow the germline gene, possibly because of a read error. The CDR3: CASSAGRAGQYSGF. CDR3 DNA: TGTGCCAGCAGTGCCGGAAGGGCAGGACAGTACAGCGGCTTC. This rearrangement joins TRBV2 to TRBJ2-5; tentative D call: TRBD1 (6 bases). The CDR3 runs 14 residues. Germline V gene sequence: CDR1 SNHLY, CDR2 FYNNEI.

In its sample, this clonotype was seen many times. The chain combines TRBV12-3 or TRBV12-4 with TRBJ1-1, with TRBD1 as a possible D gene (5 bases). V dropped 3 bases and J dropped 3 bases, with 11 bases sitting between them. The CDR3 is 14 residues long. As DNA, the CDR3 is TGTGCCAGCAGTTTCACGCAAGGGGACACTGAAGCTTTCTTT. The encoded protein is CASSFTQGDTEAFF.